Listed here are 10 T cell receptor beta chains from one sample, sequenced in a study of control samples from healthy donors and cancer patients. Only in-frame clones appear in the TCRdb table, and some are missing; sequencing was by immunoSEQ multiplex PCR. The table shows some 89,000 clones, with roughly nine tenths occurring only once. The specimen sequenced was blood. The receptor source for this set is a man under 40 in good health.

The CDR3 loop reads CASSKALYIYNRHANYGYTF. In DNA form, the CDR3 reads TGTGCCAGCAGCAAAGCGCTTTATATTTATAACCGGCACGCTAACTATGGCTACACCTTC. The rearrangement uses TRBV21-1 and TRBJ1-2. TRBV21-1 is a recognized pseudogene. The CDR3 has 20 amino acids.

In its sample, this clone was seen a few times. The CDR3 is CASSPLGPGYEQYV. In nucleotides, the CDR3 is TGTGCCAGCTCACCGCTGGGGCCCGGCTACGAGCAGTACGTC. The chain joins TRBV18 to TRBJ2-7; tentatively, D is TRBD1 (5 bases). The CDR3 has 14 residues. Germline CDR1 is KGHSH and CDR2 is LQKENI. Trimming left V 3 bases short and J 3 bases short, with 12 bases between.

The chain uses TRBV11-1 and TRBJ2-2; TRBD1 matches 10 bases. Germline CDR1 and CDR2: SGHAT and FQDESV (reference sequence). Trimming took 5 bases from V and 0 from J; bases not matched to a gene: 3. This CDR3 is 16 amino acids long. Here the CDR3 reads CASSPGTGANTGELFF. DNA of the CDR3: TGTGCCAGCAGCCCCGGGACAGGGGCGAACACCGGGGAGCTGTTTTTT.

V and J are TRBV3-1 (or the pseudogene TRBV3-2) and TRBJ2-1; maybe TRBD1 (6 bases). From germline, CDR1 is LGHDT and CDR2 YNNKEL (reference sequence). Trimming removed 6 bases from V and 6 bases from J, with 12 bases in between. This CDR3 comprises 13 residues. The CDR3 DNA reads as TGTGCCAGCAGTTTTGCACAGGGCAATGAGCAGTTCTTC. Amino acid sequence: CASSFAQGNEQFF.

J is TRBJ2-3 and V is TRBV27, with 12 bases aligning to TRBD2. CDR3 length equals 16 residues. The germline V gene encodes CDR1 MNHEY and CDR2 SMNVEV (reference sequence). J lost 4 bases, V lost 5 bases, and 7 bases had no gene match. The CDR3 reads CASSPHRLAGADTQYF. The CDR3 bases are TGTGCCAGCAGTCCCCACCGACTAGCGGGGGCAGATACGCAGTATTTT.

The chain combines TRBV7-3 with TRBJ2-1, with 14 bases matching TRBD2. The CDR3 totals 16 residues. Germline CDR1 SGHTA, CDR2 FQGTGA. V lost 4 bases to trimming and J lost 8 bases; unmatched junction nucleotides: 7. The CDR3 DNA reads TGTGCCAGCAGCTCCCGACTAGCGGGGGGGCGGCATGAGCAGTTCTTC. Its translation is CASSSRLAGGRHEQFF.

The chain carries TRBV30 and TRBJ2-7; 7 bases line up with TRBD1. The CDR3 runs 14 residues. CDR1 is GTSNPN and CDR2 is SVGIG in the germline V gene (reference sequence). The V gene end was trimmed by 3 bases and the J gene end by 2 bases; junction bases not matched to a gene: 7. CDR3 nucleotide sequence: TGTGCCTGGAGCCGACCCGGGACAGCCTACGAGCAGTACTTC. Protein product: CAWSRPGTAYEQYF.

The genes are TRBV7-9 and TRBJ2-5; no reliable D call. The CDR3 extends over 12 amino acids. Germline-derived CDR1 and CDR2 are SEHNR and FQNEAQ (reference sequence). The germline V and J ends were trimmed by 5 bases and 5 bases, with 9 bases remaining between them. The CDR3 nucleotides read TGTGCCAGCAGCCCCACACGGGAGACCCAGTACTTC. This encodes CASSPTRETQYF. The whole variable domain, filled in from reference TRBV7-9 and TRBJ2-5, reads DTGVSQNPRHKITKRGQNVTFRCDPISEHNRLYWYRQTLGQGPEFLTYFQNEAQLEKSRLLSDRFSAERPKGSFSTLEIQRTEQGDSAMYLCASSPTRETQYFGPGTRLLVL.

The chain combines TRBV14 with TRBJ1-1, with 7 nucleotides matching TRBD1. Germline CDR1 SGHDN, CDR2 FVKESK. CDR3 length equals 14 residues. The junction had 8 bases not matched to a gene; V was cut back by 3 bases and J by 7 bases. The DNA for the CDR3 is TGTGCCAGCAGCCATCGAGGGGGCGGGAGTGAAGCTTTCTTT. Protein product: CASSHRGGGSEAFF. Full variable domain (remainder filled in from reference TRBV14 and TRBJ1-1): EAGVTQFPSHSVIEKGQTVTLRCDPISGHDNLYWYRRVMGKEIKFLLHFVKESKQDESGMPNNRFLAERTGGTYSTLKVQPAELEDSGVYFCASSHRGGGSEAFFGQGTRLTVV.

CDR3 loop: CASSTLRGVSIQYF. The CDR3 DNA reads TGTGCCAGCAGTACCCTCAGGGGAGTGAGCATTCAGTACTTC. This sequence joins TRBV6-4 and TRBJ2-4; D possibly corresponds to TRBD1 (6 bases). Per germline, CDR1 MRHNA and CDR2 SNTAGT. V was pared by 5 bases and J by 9 bases, with 17 bases between. The CDR3 runs 14 residues.